This T cell receptor (beta chain) was sequenced for a study of CD8 T cells in Susac syndrome. This clonotype was seen just once. Random hexamers were used to reverse transcribe 0.5 to 1 ug of RNA. It was immunoSEQ multiplex PCR that amplified TCR beta CDR3 across 54 Vbeta and 13 Jbeta. A single record per CDR3 protein comes from TCRdb applying MiXCR to the immunoSEQ multiplex PCR reads. The sample consists of 350,000 to 550,000 distinct CDR3 sequences, 85% of them appearing once. The CD8+ and CD4+ T cells were negatively isolated, with the TEMRA cells enriched by FACS. The CDR3 has 15 residues. Looked up from germline, CDR1 is SEHNR and CDR2 is FQNEAQ (reference sequence). Trimming removed 6 bases from V and 0 bases from J, with 13 bases in between.

The chain recombines TRBV7-9 with TRBJ2-3, with D tentatively TRBD2 (5 bases). This clonotype originated in a human donor with multiple sclerosis. The material sequenced was CD8+ T cells from PBMCs. Here the CDR3 reads CASRPRAISTDTQYF. The CDR3 region has the DNA TGTGCCAGCAGGCCGAGGGCAATTAGCACAGATACGCAGTATTTT. Full variable domain (remainder filled in from reference TRBV7-9 and TRBJ2-3): DTGVSQNPRHKITKRGQNVTFRCDPISEHNRLYWYRQTLGQGPEFLTYFQNEAQLEKSRLLSDRFSAERPKGSFSTLEIQRTEQGDSAMYLCASRPRAISTDTQYFGPGTRLTVL.